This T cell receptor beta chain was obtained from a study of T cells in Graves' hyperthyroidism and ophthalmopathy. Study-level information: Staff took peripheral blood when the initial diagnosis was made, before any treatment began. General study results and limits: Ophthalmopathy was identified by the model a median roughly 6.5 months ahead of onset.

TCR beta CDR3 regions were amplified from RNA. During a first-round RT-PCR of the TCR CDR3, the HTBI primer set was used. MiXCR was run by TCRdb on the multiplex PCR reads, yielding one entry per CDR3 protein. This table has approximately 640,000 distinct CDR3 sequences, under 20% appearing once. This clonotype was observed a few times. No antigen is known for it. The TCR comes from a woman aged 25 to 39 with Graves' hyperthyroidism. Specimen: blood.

CDR3 in amino acids: CASSQLSGTSDYEQYF. CDR3 nucleotides: TGTGCCAGCAGCCAGTTATCCGGGACTAGCGACTACGAGCAGTACTTC. This rearrangement joins TRBV4-2 to TRBJ2-7; 10 bases are a match to TRBD2. The CDR3 totals 16 residues. CDR1 is LGHNA, CDR2 YNFKEQ, per germline. V gave up 3 bases and J gave up 3 bases; unmatched junction bases: 8.